This T cell receptor beta chain was captured by sequencing in a study of HIV-infected patients and healthy controls (dated by TCRdb to 2013 to 2014). Regarding the complete study: The question the study tested was whether immune perturbation and reconstitution could be captured by deep TCR repertoire sequencing of small blood samples from HIV patients.

To note about this clonotype: Its cognate antigen has yet to be identified. One base away there is no much larger clone; base qualities are not given.

Using SuperScript III with primers targeting the alpha and beta constant regions, 500 ng of RNA was reverse transcribed. Separate alpha and beta chain libraries were made by chain-specific third strand synthesis with multiplexing indices. To avoid primer bias, the protocol used one single primer pair to amplify every rearrangement within a chain, and the protocol also attached molecular barcodes to each cDNA molecule. Purified cDNA was joined by T4 RNA Ligase 1 to a 5' RACE adapter carrying a random hexamer and the SP2 sequencing primer site. With slow temperature ramps used to favor optimal annealing, second strand synthesis was primed from the SP2 site with Phusion polymerase. Each molecule's 12-nucleotide barcode consisted of two random hexamer sequences, both added before amplification and joined together. A short first PCR added P5 and P7 adapter elements plus a second index, followed by an approximately 24-cycle amplification PCR with P5s and P7 primers. In total the libraries went through roughly 30 PCR cycles, after which the libraries were quantified on a Qubit, sized on a Bioanalyzer, and diluted to approximately 4.2 nM. Sequencing of the normalized libraries was done on an Illumina MiSeq using 2 x 250 paired-end kits. Reverse transcription reactions underwent purification over MinElute columns, with elution into around 9.9 ul Tris-Cl. Adapter ligations were incubated for around 20 hours at 16 degrees C and subsequently purified with AMPure XP beads at a 1:1 ratio. The study's own analysis went as follows. Demultiplexed FASTQ files were processed with a modified Decombinator by which V, J, insert and barcode information was output. Sequences that shared a barcode but differed from the dominant sequence were treated as errors and discarded, and barcodes were clustered at Levenshtein distance 3 and counted to estimate the original cDNA molecules. For downstream analyses, the R packages ineq, vegan, igraph and RCytoscape were used, along with IMGT nomenclature and CDR3 definitions. V gene usage was calculated across distinct sequences, with every TCR tallied a single time to avoid skew from clonal expansion. Similarity networks connected unique CDR3 amino acid sequences within a donor whenever two sequences differed by a single Levenshtein edit. In the repertoires, a search was made for a compiled set of published HIV-specific CDR3s (approximately 87 alpha, roughly 700 beta) and CMV-specific CDR3s (approximately 13 alpha, 250 or so beta). Lower sequence numbers were not the cause of the decreased diversity in patients, as random subsampling to size-matched repertoires showed. TCRdb redid the processing of the public reads, applying fastp at Q25 and MiXCR, and retained in-frame beta chains. All rows with the same CDR3 protein become a single entry with the most common DNA and genes. The V and J calls and clone size come from TCRdb's table, not from the authors' own analysis. This sample is represented by about 12,000 distinct CDR3 sequences; under 6.5% of them were singletons. The ten largest clones capture around 3% of the sample.

Results the study describes overall, beyond this receptor: The pairing of alpha and beta chains was not determined in the samples. Compared with untreated HIV+ repertoires, healthy control repertoires had roughly threefold more distinct CDR3s and a higher Shannon diversity. The use of whole blood limited sequencing depth and precluded separation of the dynamics of distinct T-cell subpopulations. MAIT cell alpha-chain CDR3s were found at high frequency in healthy controls but were severely depleted in HIV+ repertoires. Oligoclonality may be reflected in the significantly higher mean Gini indices of HIV-infected repertoires compared with controls. Differing numbers of distinct sequences in patients and controls hindered comparison, and size-matching assigned excessive weight to rare events in the HIV-infected data. More CDR3s were shared between individuals among healthy controls than among HIV+ patients, as measured by Jaccard index and by the count of highly shared sequences. Size-matched repertoire data did not replicate the apparent post-therapy recovery of the Gini index in HIV-infected patients. The study did not determine donor HLA types. During therapy, a significant decrease in frequency was seen for HIV-associated CDR3s, whereas no significant change was found for CMV-associated CDR3s, although most of them became more frequent. Mean usage differed significantly between HIV-infected patients and controls for eight alpha and eight beta V genes. The observed differences in diversity could not be explained by the slight differences in age and sex profiles between the study cohorts. Only sixteen HIV-infected individuals were processed, which the authors considered a major limit on how widely the findings apply.

Whole blood was used without cell fractionation, so all unsorted peripheral T cells were reflected in the repertoire. As controls, ten healthy donors without infection were sampled, and about 40% of the ten donors were sampled a second time two to four months later. For RNA extraction, approximately 2.3 ml of peripheral blood was collected into Tempus tubes. Residual genomic DNA was removed with the TURBO-DNase kit and globin mRNA was depleted with GLOBINclear. The sequenced material came from blood. The receptor comes from an adult in good health.

CDR3 reads: CSVPRGGAAEAFF. The nucleotide sequence reads as follows: TGCAGTGTCCCACGGGGAGGGGCGGCTGAAGCTTTCTTT. The V gene is TRBV20-1 and the J gene is TRBJ1-1, and the D gene may be TRBD1, 5 bases matching. Sequences DFQATT (CDR1) and SNEGSKA (CDR2) are obtained from the germline V gene (reference sequence). Trimming at the junction amounts to 7 bases on V and 6 bases on J, and the germline ends lie 18 bases apart. The CDR3 has 13 amino acids, counting the end cysteine and phenylalanine. Of all the DNA, just the CDR3 is kept, 39 bases in frame from base 1.